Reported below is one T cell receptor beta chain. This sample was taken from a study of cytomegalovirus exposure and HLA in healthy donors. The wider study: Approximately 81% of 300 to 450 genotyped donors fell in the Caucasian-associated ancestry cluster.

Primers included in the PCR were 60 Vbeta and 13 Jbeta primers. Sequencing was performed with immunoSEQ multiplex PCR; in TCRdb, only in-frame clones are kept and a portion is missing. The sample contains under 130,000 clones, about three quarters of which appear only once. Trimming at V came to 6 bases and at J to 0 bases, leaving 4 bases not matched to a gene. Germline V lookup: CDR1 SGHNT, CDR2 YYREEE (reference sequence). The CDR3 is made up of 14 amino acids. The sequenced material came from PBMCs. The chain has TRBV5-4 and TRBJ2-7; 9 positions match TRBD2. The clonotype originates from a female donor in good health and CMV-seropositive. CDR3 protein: CASKAGGSSYEQYF. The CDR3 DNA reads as TGTGCCAGCAAAGCGGGGGGATCCTCCTACGAGCAGTACTTC.